Below, 16 T cell receptor beta chains from the same sample are listed, as sequenced in a study of T cells in Graves' hyperthyroidism and ophthalmopathy. From RNA transcripts, TCR beta CDR3 regions were amplified. HTBI primers were the set used in a first-round RT-PCR of the TCR CDR3. TCRdb called the multiplex PCR reads again in MiXCR, with one record for every CDR3 protein. The table records hundreds of thousands of distinct CDR3 sequences, approximately 15% of them present only once. Input material: blood. Receptor source: a man in his late teens or twenties with Graves' ophthalmopathy.

This sequence joins TRBV19 and TRBJ2-5; perhaps TRBD1 as D (5 bases). There are 13 residues in the CDR3. CDR1 and CDR2 from the germline V gene are LNHDA and SQIVND (reference sequence). The germline V and J ends were trimmed by 4 bases and 5 bases, with 11 bases remaining between them. The CDR3: CASSNGKGETQYF. As DNA, the CDR3 is TGTGCCAGTAGTAACGGCAAGGGGGAGACCCAGTACTTC.

This clonotype has more than one count but fewer than ten. CDR3 protein: CASSVVVGETQYF. The CDR3 region has the DNA TGTGCCAGCAGCGTGGTAGTTGGGGAGACCCAGTACTTC. The V call is TRBV9, the J call TRBJ2-5; D not resolved. V lost 2 bases to trimming and J lost 5 bases, with 10 bases between them. CDR1 SGDLS and CDR2 YYNGEE come from the germline V gene. CDR3 length: 13 residues.

This clonotype occurred once. This may be a read error, as it is one base from a much larger clone. J is TRBJ2-3 and V is TRBV6-5, with 7 bases matching TRBD1. This CDR3 has 13 amino acids. The germline CDR1 and CDR2 sequences are MNHEY and SVGAGI. The ends lost 5 bases at V and 13 bases at J; junction bases unmatched: 12. The CDR3 sequence: CASSHPPGTAEYF. The CDR3 bases are TGTGCCAGCAGTCACCCACCCGGGACAGCGGAGTATTTT.

This clonotype was observed a handful of times. J is TRBJ1-6 and V is TRBV15; D gene uncertain. There are 15 residues in the CDR3. The germline V gene encodes CDR1 LNHNV and CDR2 YYDKDF (reference sequence). The V end was cut by 0 bases, the J end by 6 bases, with 9 bases between. The CDR3 DNA sequence: TGTGCCACCAGCAGAGATGGGTCTATTAATTCACCCCTCCACTTT. It is translated as CATSRDGSINSPLHF.

There are many counts of this clonotype. The chain links TRBV20-1 to TRBJ1-4; 8 positions match TRBD1. CDR3 length equals 14 residues. Looked up from germline, CDR1 is DFQATT and CDR2 is SNEGSKA (reference sequence). Trimming removed 4 bases from V and 3 bases from J; junction bases left unmatched: 4. The chain's CDR3 is CSAKDRAANEKLFF. The CDR3 DNA follows: TGCAGTGCTAAGGACAGGGCGGCTAATGAAAAACTGTTTTTT.

This clonotype was picked up many times. This chain joins TRBV30 and TRBJ2-3; 8 bases are shared with TRBD1. This CDR3 region has 12 residues. After removal of 5 bases from V and 3 bases from J, the junction contained 1 base not matched to a gene. Germline CDR1 is GTSNPN and CDR2 is SVGIG (reference sequence). The CDR3, as DNA: TGTGCCTGGGACAGGGGAACAGATACGCAGTATTTT. It is translated as CAWDRGTDTQYF. Full variable domain (rest looked up from reference TRBV30 and TRBJ2-3): SQTIHQWPATLVQPVGSPLSLECTVEGTSNPNLYWYRQAAGRGLQLLFYSVGIGQISSEVPQNLSASRPQDRQFILSSKKLLLSDSGFYLCAWDRGTDTQYFGPGTRLTVL.

There are many counts of this clonotype. This chain joins TRBV7-6 and TRBJ2-1, with 7 bases matching TRBD1. The CDR3 loop spans 17 amino acids. CDR1 is SGHVS and CDR2 is FNYEAQ in the germline V gene. V was clipped by 4 bases and J by 5 bases; unmatched bases: 14. The CDR3 DNA reads TGTGCCAGCAGCTCCGGACAGGCCTTAGAGGGGCACAATGAGCAGTTCTTC. Amino acid sequence: CASSSGQALEGHNEQFF.

This clonotype was picked up a small number of times. The chain has TRBV5-1 and TRBJ2-5, with D perhaps TRBD2 (5 bases). The germline CDR1 and CDR2 sequences are SGHRS and YFSETQ. The length of the CDR3 is 13 residues. The V end lost 4 bases, the J end lost 5 bases, and 12 bases lay between the germline ends. CDR3 in DNA: TGCGCCAGCAGCCTGAGGGCAGCGGAGACCCAGTACTTC. Its protein product is CASSLRAAETQYF. The whole variable domain, remainder taken from reference TRBV5-1 and TRBJ2-5, is KAGVTQTPRYLIKTRGQQVTLSCSPISGHRSVSWYQQTPGQGLQFLFEYFSETQRNKGNFPGRFSGRQFSNSRSEMNVSTLELGDSALYLCASSLRAAETQYFGPGTRLLVL.

This chain joins TRBV9 and TRBJ2-3, with D maybe TRBD1 (6 bases). CDR3 length: 14 amino acids. V was shortened by 0 bases and J by 5 bases, with 10 bases between the two germline ends. Germline lookup yields CDR1 SGDLS and CDR2 YYNGEE. The CDR3 here is CASSVGRGKDTQYF. DNA for the CDR3: TGTGCCAGCAGCGTAGGCAGGGGCAAAGATACGCAGTATTTT.

This clonotype was detected ten times or more. V gene TRBV2 combines with J gene TRBJ2-7; 10 nucleotides agree with TRBD1. The trim removed 3 bases at V and 6 bases at J, leaving 8 bases unmatched. This CDR3 has 15 amino acids. In germline, CDR1 is SNHLY, CDR2 FYNNEI. The DNA for the CDR3 is TGTGCCAGCAGTGATAGGGACAGGGGCTCCCCCGAGCAGTACTTC. Amino acid sequence: CASSDRDRGSPEQYF.

This clonotype was detected ten times or more. The J gene is TRBJ1-1, the V gene TRBV6-1; 8 nucleotides agree with TRBD1. V was pared by 6 bases and J by 5 bases, with 8 bases of the junction left unmatched. This CDR3 has 14 amino acids. Per germline, CDR1 MNHNS and CDR2 SASEGT. For the CDR3, the DNA is TGTGCCAGCAGGGCAGGAACAGGGGGGACTGAAGCTTTCTTT. Encoded protein: CASRAGTGGTEAFF.

This clonotype was found many times. This chain connects TRBV30 to TRBJ2-5, with D perhaps TRBD1 (6 bases). There are 15 residues in the CDR3. The V and J ends lost 2 bases and 4 bases respectively, with 17 bases between them. The germline CDR1 and CDR2 sequences are GTSNPN and SVGIG (reference sequence). CDR3 nucleotides: TGTGCCTGGAGTCAGGACAGTTCAAGTAGAGAGACCCAGTACTTC. Translating gives CAWSQDSSSRETQYF.

This clonotype has only a few counts. The chain recombines TRBV6-1 with TRBJ2-3; D is possibly TRBD1 (6 bases). The CDR3 is 16 amino acids. From germline, CDR1 is MNHNS and CDR2 SASEGT. The ends were cut back, 3 bases at V and 1 base at J, with 14 bases in the middle. The chain's CDR3 is CASSDTTGGRTDTQYF. In DNA form, the CDR3 reads TGTGCCAGCAGTGACACGACAGGCGGACGCACAGATACGCAGTATTTT.

The sample holds many counts of this clonotype. The genes are TRBV18 and TRBJ2-7, with D maybe TRBD2 (7 bases). The germline gives CDR1 KGHSH, CDR2 LQKENI. V shed 11 bases and J shed 3 bases, with 14 bases lying between them. The CDR3 runs to 12 residues. The CDR3 protein is CAAGASLYEQYF. CDR3 bases: TGTGCCGCGGGGGCGAGCCTCTACGAGCAGTACTTC.

This clonotype was detected many times. The chain joins TRBV16 to TRBJ2-7; D possibly corresponds to TRBD2 (6 bases). Per germline, CDR1 KGHSY and CDR2 FQNENV. Trimming removed 0 bases at V and 2 bases at J, with 11 bases between. The CDR3 covers 15 residues. CDR3 in DNA: TGTGCCAGCAGCCAATCAGACTGGGGGGCCTACGAGCAGTACTTC. It encodes CASSQSDWGAYEQYF.

This clonotype was counted ten times or more. The chain has TRBV2 and TRBJ2-5; 7 nucleotides align to TRBD1. The CDR3 spans 14 residues. V shed 6 bases and J 5 bases; nucleotides not matched to a gene: 9. Germline V CDR1 and CDR2: SNHLY, FYNNEI. This CDR3 is CASRRDSVGETQYF. CDR3 DNA sequence: TGTGCCAGCAGACGGGACAGCGTGGGGGAGACCCAGTACTTC.